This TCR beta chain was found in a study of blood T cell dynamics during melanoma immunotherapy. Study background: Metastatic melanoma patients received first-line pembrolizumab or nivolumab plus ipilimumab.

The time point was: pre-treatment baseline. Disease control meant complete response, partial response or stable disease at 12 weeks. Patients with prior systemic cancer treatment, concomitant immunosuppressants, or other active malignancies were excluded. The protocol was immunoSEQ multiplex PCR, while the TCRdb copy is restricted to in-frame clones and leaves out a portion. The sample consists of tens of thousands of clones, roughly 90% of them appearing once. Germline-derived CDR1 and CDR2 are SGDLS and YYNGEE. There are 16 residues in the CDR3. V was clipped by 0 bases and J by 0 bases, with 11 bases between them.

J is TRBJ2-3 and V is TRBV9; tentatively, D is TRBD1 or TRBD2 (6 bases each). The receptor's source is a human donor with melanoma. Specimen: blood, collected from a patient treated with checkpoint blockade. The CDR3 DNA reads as TGTGCCAGCAGCGTAGAAATAGGGGGGAGCACAGATACGCAGTATTTT. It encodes CASSVEIGGSTDTQYF.